A selection of T cell receptor beta chains follows, all from one sample in a study of blood T cell repertoires in COVID-19. Assay: immunoSEQ multiplex PCR; the TCRdb copy retains only in-frame clones and omits some. Among 140,000 or so clones listed, roughly 85% were seen once. The source material was peripheral blood. These receptors were obtained from a man aged 45 to 65 with acute or convalescent COVID-19. Both conserved end residues are part of each CDR3. A D gene is named only where the DNA matches it firmly. Size values are once, few and many counts, or a class for expanded clones, and some rows have none.

TRBD1 TRBJ1-1 . TRBV27 TGTGCCAGCGCCCTGCCAACGGGACAGGGATTGACTGAAGCTTTCTTT CASALPTGQGLTEAFF
. TRBJ2-7 . TRBV7-2 TGTGCCAGCAGCTTAGGGGGACACCGCTACGAGCAGTACTTC CASSLGGHRYEQYF
. TRBJ1-2 . TRBV28 TGTGCCAGCAGATTTACAGGGTTTGCCTATGGCTACACCTTC CASRFTGFAYGYTF
TRBD1 TRBJ2-3 . TRBV9 TGTGCCAGCAGCTCCGCAGGGGGTGTGGGCACAGATACGCAGTATTTT CASSSAGGVGTDTQYF
TRBD1 TRBJ1-2 once TRBV6-5 TGTGCCATCAAAGGGACAGGGGGCGATGGCTACACCTTC CAIKGTGGDGYTF
TRBD2 TRBJ2-1 . TRBV5-1 TGCGCCAGCAGCAGAACTAGCGGCGGCTACAATGAGCAGTTCTTC CASSRTSGGYNEQFF
TRBD2 TRBJ2-7 . TRBV6-5 TGTGCCAGCAGGGGCTGGGGGGGCGAGCAGTACTTC CASRGWGGEQYF
. TRBJ2-1 . TRBV10-3 TGTGCCATCAGTGAGGGACAGCAGTACAATGAGCAGTTCTTC CAISEGQQYNEQFF
. TRBJ1-2 once TRBV6-5 TGTGCCAGCAGTTACTCGACGGGACACTACTATGGCTACACCTTC CASSYSTGHYYGYTF
TRBD2 TRBJ2-3 . TRBV7-2 TGTGCCAGCAGCTTAGGACTAGCGAGTCTTCATACGCAGTATTTT CASSLGLASLHTQYF
TRBD2 TRBJ2-1 . TRBV7-9 TGTGCCAGCAGCCCGCCCTTAAGACTAGCCACCGGGGAGCAGTTCTTC CASSPPLRLATGEQFF
TRBD1 TRBJ2-5 . TRBV29-1 TGCAGCGTTGAAATTGTATCGTTCAGGGACAGAAAAGAAGAGACCCAGTACTTC CSVEIVSFRDRKEETQYF
. TRBJ2-5 . TRBV27 TGTGCCAGCAGTGAGTGGTCAGGCCAAGAGACCCAGTACTTC CASSEWSGQETQYF
. TRBJ1-5 . TRBV7-8 TGTGCCAGCAGCTTAGGGGCTAGCAATCAGCCCCAGCATTTT CASSLGASNQPQHF
. TRBJ1-2 . TRBV7-8 TGTGCCAGCAGCTTAGCGCAGATAAGCTATGGCTACACCTTC CASSLAQISYGYTF
TRBD1 TRBJ1-5 . TRBV5-4 TGTGCCAGCAGCTTGGGACACTTCGGGACAGGGGTTCAGCCCCAGCATTTT CASSLGHFGTGVQPQHF
. TRBJ2-3 . TRBV18 TGTGCCAGCTCAACTGACAGGCAAGATACGCAGTATTTT CASSTDRQDTQYF
TRBD1 TRBJ2-7 . TRBV6-5 TGTGCCAGCAGTTACGGGACAGACTTAACCTACGAGCAGTACTTC CASSYGTDLTYEQYF
TRBD1 TRBJ1-4 . TRBV5-5 TGTGCCAGCAGCTTAGGGGACAGGTCTCATTTGGGGGAAAAACTGTTTTTT CASSLGDRSHLGEKLFF
TRBD1 TRBJ1-2 . TRBV27 TGTGCCAGCAGTGCCCGGGTAGCACAGGGGGCGGGTGGCTACACCTTC CASSARVAQGAGGYTF
. TRBJ1-2 . TRBV21-1 TGTGCCAGCCACAGGGGGGCACCCGTGCGATTCCAAGGCTACACCTTC CASHRGAPVRFQGYTF
. TRBJ1-2 . TRBV29-1 TGCAGCGTGGGTGCAGGGTTGAATGGCTACACCTTC CSVGAGLNGYTF
TRBD2 TRBJ2-1 once TRBV6-5 TGTGCCAGCAGTTACTCTAGCGGGAACCACAATGAGCAGTTCTTC CASSYSSGNHNEQFF
. TRBJ2-1 . TRBV4-2 TGTGCCAGCAGCCAAGATGTGAGTTACAATGAGCAGTTCTTC CASSQDVSYNEQFF
TRBD1 TRBJ2-5 . TRBV3-1/TRBV3-2 TGTGCCAGCAGCCAAAAGGGGACAGGGGGCGCGGAGACCCAGTACTTC CASSQKGTGGAETQYF
. TRBJ1-1 . TRBV7-9 TGTGCCAGCAGCTTAGATGACAGTGAAGCTTTCTTT CASSLDDSEAFF
TRBD1 TRBJ1-1 . TRBV27 TGTGCCAGCAGTTTACGGGACAGGGGCCCCAAGCGTACTGAAGCTTTCTTT CASSLRDRGPKRTEAFF
TRBD1 TRBJ1-1 once TRBV5-1 TGCGCCAGCAGCACGGGACAGTCGAACACTGAAGCTTTCTTT CASSTGQSNTEAFF
. TRBJ2-5 . TRBV6-5 TGTGCCAGCAGTTACTCTAGCGCCGAAGAGACCCAGTACTTC CASSYSSAEETQYF
. TRBJ1-5 few TRBV9 TGTGCCAGCAGCGTAGGTGGAGGGGCAAATCAGCCCCAGCATTTT CASSVGGGANQPQHF
. TRBJ1-4 . TRBV5-1 TGCGCCAGCAGCTTGGACGGCAGACAATGGGAAAAACTGTTTTTT CASSLDGRQWEKLFF